These 27 T cell receptor beta chains share one sample of origin, sequenced in a study of T-cell memory formation after mild COVID-19. TCRdb passed the 5' RACE reads through MiXCR, listing each CDR3 protein once. Counted here are about 130,000 distinct CDR3 sequences, 5% to 6.5% occurring once; the ten biggest clones make up about 2.2%. Sequencing was carried out using PBMCs or a T cell subset sorted from them (not recorded which). The receptor set was obtained from an adult woman who had mild COVID-19 (a few samples of this study predate the infection). Cell type and time point are not known.

This clonotype has a handful of counts. The chain employs TRBV2 and TRBJ1-5; no firm D call. Germline V lookup: CDR1 SNHLY, CDR2 FYNNEI. The CDR3 runs 17 residues. V dropped 7 bases and J dropped 0 bases, with 19 bases sitting between them. The CDR3 nucleotides are TGTGCCAGCACTGGGATATCTACCCTATATAGCAATCAGCCCCAGCATTTT. Translating it yields CASTGISTLYSNQPQHF.

The J gene is TRBJ1-4, the V gene TRBV24-1; D might be TRBD1 (5 bases). This CDR3 has 15 residues. Trimming left V 2 bases short and J 10 bases short, with 16 bases between. The V gene's germline CDR1 is KGHDR and CDR2 SFDVKD. CDR3 loop: CATSDSGHDEAKLFF. The CDR3 DNA is TGTGCCACCAGTGATTCAGGACATGATGAGGCAAAACTGTTTTTT.

The chain employs TRBV5-1 and TRBJ1-1; possibly TRBD1 for D (5 bases). In germline, CDR1 is SGHRS, CDR2 YFSETQ. The V end lost 3 bases, the J end lost 3 bases, and 12 bases lay between the germline ends. This CDR3 comprises 14 residues. The CDR3 coding sequence is TGCGCCAGCAGCTCCCCGGGGCTGCACACTGAAGCTTTCTTT. This codes for CASSSPGLHTEAFF.

V usage is TRBV6-4 and J usage is TRBJ1-1; possibly TRBD1 for D (5 bases). In germline, CDR1 is MRHNA, CDR2 SNTAGT. V shed 4 bases and J shed 3 bases, with 15 bases lying between them. The CDR3 contains 15 residues. The CDR3 sequence is CASSGGTLSDTEAFF. The CDR3 DNA reads as TGTGCCAGCAGTGGGGGGACTCTCTCTGACACTGAAGCTTTCTTT.

The V gene is TRBV2, the J gene TRBJ1-1; 7 bases agree with TRBD1. The V and J ends lost 3 bases and 5 bases, in that order; junction bases with no gene match: 9. This CDR3 has 15 amino acids. Germline values: CDR1 SNHLY, CDR2 FYNNEI. In DNA, the CDR3 is TGTGCCAGCAGTGAGAATGAGGGGGCGAGGACTGAAGCTTTCTTT. Protein: CASSENEGARTEAFF.

This chain uses TRBV12-3 or TRBV12-4 with TRBJ2-3, with D hard to call. V lost 3 bases, J lost 6 bases, and 10 bases lay in between. The CDR3 loop spans 13 amino acids. The chain's CDR3 is CASSFGFMDTQYF. In nucleotides, the CDR3 is TGTGCCAGCAGTTTCGGCTTTATGGATACGCAGTATTTT.

This clonotype has a count of ten or more. The chain uses TRBV6-2 or TRBV6-3 and TRBJ2-1; 11 bases align to TRBD2. Germline V lookup: CDR1 MNHEY, CDR2 SVGEGT. V trimming: 3 bases; J trimming: 4 bases; junction bases outside the gene matches: 11. The CDR3 has 18 residues. The CDR3 DNA is TGTGCCAGCAGTTATACCCCCCCGACTAGCGGGATATACAATGAGCAGTTCTTC. Translating it yields CASSYTPPTSGIYNEQFF.

This clonotype was detected only a few times. This chain uses TRBV20-1 with TRBJ1-1; D ambiguous. Germline CDR1 DFQATT, CDR2 SNEGSKA (reference sequence). The CDR3 is made up of 14 amino acids. Trimming pared 3 bases from V and 6 bases from J, leaving 17 bases between. The CDR3 bases are TGCAGTGCTAGTGAAATAAAGTTCAACGCTGAAGCTTTCTTT. It yields the protein CSASEIKFNAEAFF.

This clonotype was seen more than once but under ten times. This chain uses TRBV11-3 with TRBJ2-1; 7 positions match TRBD1. The germline V gene has CDR1 SGHNT and CDR2 YENEEA. CDR3 length: 14 amino acids. The V segment lost 1 base and the J segment 7 bases; nucleotides outside the gene matches: 4. The DNA of the CDR3 is TGTGCCAGCAGCTTAGTCAGGGGGAGTAATGAGCAGTTCTTC. Protein product: CASSLVRGSNEQFF. Using reference TRBV11-3 and TRBJ2-1 for the parts outside the CDR3, the full variable domain is EAGVVQSPRYKIIEKKQPVAFWCNPISGHNTLYWYLQNLGQGPELLIRYENEEAVDDSQLPKDRFSAERLKGVDSTLKIQPAELGDSAVYLCASSLVRGSNEQFFGPGTRLTVL.

There are a few counts of this clonotype. This CDR3 is CASRWGRRETQYF. The CDR3 nucleotides read TGTGCCAGCAGGTGGGGGCGCCGAGAGACCCAGTACTTC. V and J are TRBV12-3 or TRBV12-4 and TRBJ2-5; D possibly corresponds to TRBD1 (6 bases). This CDR3 has 13 amino acids. Between the trimmed V and J ends, which lost 6 bases and 4 bases, there was a span of 12 bases.

In this sample, this clonotype turned up many times. The V and J genes are TRBV7-2 and TRBJ2-1; D remains unclear. Germline values: CDR1 SGHTA, CDR2 FQGNSA. The CDR3 loop spans 13 amino acids. V gave up 5 bases and J gave up 4 bases, with 9 bases separating them. DNA of the CDR3: TGTGCCAGCAGCCCCGGCTCATACAATGAGCAGTTCTTC. It encodes CASSPGSYNEQFF.

This clonotype occurred a few times. This rearrangement joins TRBV7-9 to TRBJ2-5; D may correspond to TRBD1 or TRBD2 (5 bases each). The length of the CDR3 is 13 residues. Trimming pared 5 bases from V and 4 bases from J, leaving 11 bases between. From germline, CDR1 is SEHNR and CDR2 FQNEAQ (reference sequence). CDR3 sequence (DNA): TGTGCCAGCAGCCTAGTGGGGACAGAGACCCAGTACTTC. It encodes CASSLVGTETQYF.

In this sample, this clonotype turned up a few times. The rearrangement uses TRBV10-3 and TRBJ1-5; tentative D call: TRBD1 (6 bases). Trimming removed 6 bases at V and 4 bases at J, with 10 bases between. This CDR3 spans 13 amino acids. CDR1 and CDR2 from the germline V gene are ENHRY and SYGVKD. The DNA of the CDR3 is TGTGCCATCAGGGACACAGGGAATCAGCCCCAGCATTTT. Encoded protein: CAIRDTGNQPQHF.

This clonotype has more than one count but fewer than ten. The gene calls are TRBV7-9 and TRBJ2-7; 11 nucleotides match TRBD2. CDR1 SEHNR and CDR2 FQNEAQ come from the germline V gene (reference sequence). Germline trimming cut 4 bases from V and 5 bases from J; bases unmatched to any gene: 10. The length of the CDR3 is 16 residues. CDR3 DNA sequence: TGTGCCAGCAGCTCCGTTAGCGGGAGGGCTGTTGACGAGCAGTACTTC. This sequence encodes CASSSVSGRAVDEQYF.

This clonotype turned up a few times. The V and J genes are TRBV4-2 and TRBJ2-7; 8 bases fit TRBD2. V was pared by 4 bases and J by 4 bases, with 12 bases of the junction left unmatched. This CDR3 is 16 amino acids long. Germline V CDR1 and CDR2: LGHNA, YNFKEQ. The CDR3 protein is CASSPGGERGTYEQYF. The CDR3 region has the DNA TGTGCCAGCAGCCCGGGAGGGGAGCGGGGTACGTACGAGCAGTACTTC.

The J gene is TRBJ1-2, the V gene TRBV18; D remains ambiguous. The CDR3 runs 15 residues. Germline V gene lookup returns CDR1 KGHSH and CDR2 LQKENI. V was cut by 2 bases and J by 8 bases, with 18 bases left in between. CDR3: CASSPEVIGSAGYTF. The CDR3 coding sequence is TGTGCCAGCTCACCAGAAGTGATCGGCTCGGCGGGCTACACCTTC. The whole variable domain, filled in from reference TRBV18 and TRBJ1-2, reads NAGVMQNPRHLVRRRGQEARLRCSPMKGHSHVYWYRQLPEEGLKFMVYLQKENIIDESGMPKERFSAEFPKEGPSILRIQQVVRGDSAAYFCASSPEVIGSAGYTFGSGTRLTVV.

The J gene is TRBJ2-1, the V gene TRBV5-6; perhaps D is TRBD1 or TRBD2 (6 bases each). Between the trimmed V and J ends, which lost 4 bases and 3 bases, there was a span of 8 bases. The germline CDR1 and CDR2 sequences are SGHDT and YYEEEE. This CDR3 region has 13 residues. CDR3 coding DNA: TGTGCCAGCAGCAGGGGGGTCTACAATGAGCAGTTCTTC. Protein sequence: CASSRGVYNEQFF. The full variable domain, rest sourced from reference TRBV5-6 and TRBJ2-1, is DAGVTQSPTHLIKTRGQQVTLRCSPKSGHDTVSWYQQALGQGPQFIFQYYEEEERQRGNFPDRFSGHQFPNYSSELNVNALLLGDSALYLCASSRGVYNEQFFGPGTRLTVL.

This clonotype came up many times. The V and J genes are TRBV7-8 and TRBJ2-5; D is unresolved. Trimming removed 5 bases from V and 0 bases from J, with 10 bases in between. The CDR3 length is 14 residues. Germline V CDR1 and CDR2: SGHVS, FQNEAQ. The CDR3 reads CASSPRLDQETQYF. In nucleotides, the CDR3 is TGTGCCAGCAGCCCCCGGTTGGACCAAGAGACCCAGTACTTC.

This clonotype has more than one count but fewer than ten. The V and J genes are TRBV19 and TRBJ2-1, with 13 positions matching TRBD2. This CDR3 has 14 residues. Germline V gene data show CDR1 as LNHDA and CDR2 as SQIVND (reference sequence). V was pared by 6 bases and J by 9 bases, with 5 bases of the junction left unmatched. In nucleotides, the CDR3 is TGTGCCAGTAGGACTAGCGGGAGGAGGGGTGAGCAGTTCTTC. It is translated as CASRTSGRRGEQFF.

The chain employs TRBV4-3 and TRBJ2-3; no clear D. Deletions cut 1 base from V and 4 bases from J, with 12 bases between. This CDR3 has 15 residues. CDR1 and CDR2 from the germline V gene are LGHNA and YSLEER. CDR3 in amino acids: CASSQVFGVSDTQYF. The CDR3 DNA follows: TGCGCCAGCAGCCAAGTCTTTGGGGTGTCAGATACGCAGTATTTT.

This clonotype was counted a few times. The CDR3 spells CASSVAPQLAGDEQFF. In DNA form, the CDR3 reads TGTGCCAGCAGCGTAGCCCCTCAGCTAGCGGGAGATGAGCAGTTCTTC. The chain couples TRBV9 to TRBJ2-1, with 10 bases aligning to TRBD2. Trimming removed 0 bases from V and 8 bases from J; junction bases left unmatched: 8. This CDR3 has 16 residues. The V gene's germline CDR1 is SGDLS and CDR2 YYNGEE.

The chain joins TRBV7-6 to TRBJ1-3, with 9 positions matching TRBD1. The germline gives CDR1 SGHVS, CDR2 FNYEAQ. CDR3 length: 16 residues. With 5 bases clipped from V and 7 bases from J, the junction kept 12 bases outside the gene matches. The CDR3 sequence: CASSASPGQGMNTIYF. The CDR3, as DNA: TGTGCCAGCAGCGCGTCACCGGGACAGGGAATGAACACCATATATTTT.

This clonotype was counted only a few times. V is TRBV7-9 and J is TRBJ2-1, with D tentatively TRBD1 or TRBD2 (5 bases each). CDR1 and CDR2 (germline): SEHNR, FQNEAQ (reference sequence). The CDR3 covers 14 residues. The V gene lost 5 bases and the J gene lost 15 bases, with 23 bases spanning the gap. The CDR3 sequence: CASSPTTGAIERFF. The CDR3 nucleotides are TGTGCCAGCAGCCCGACTACCGGGGCGATCGAACGGTTCTTC.

The chain has TRBV12-3 or TRBV12-4 and TRBJ2-3, with D maybe TRBD2 (5 bases). V lost 5 bases and J lost 0, with 12 bases in between. The CDR3 has 15 amino acids. CDR3 amino acids: CASSPNGVSTDTQYF. Written as DNA, the CDR3 is TGTGCCAGCAGTCCTAACGGGGTAAGCACAGATACGCAGTATTTT.

This clonotype appeared a few times. V is TRBV7-2 and J is TRBJ2-7, with D tentatively TRBD2 (6 bases). The length of the CDR3 is 16 residues. Germline V gives CDR1 SGHTA, CDR2 FQGNSA. V was clipped by 5 bases and J by 2 bases, with 19 bases between them. In DNA, the CDR3 is TGTGCCAGCAGCGCGCGCGGGGCGGGGCTCACCTACGAGCAGTACTTC. Translation gives CASSARGAGLTYEQYF.

This sequence joins TRBV6-2 or TRBV6-3 and TRBJ1-2; TRBD1 matches 8 bases. Germline lookup yields CDR1 MNHEY and CDR2 SVGEGT. The V segment lost 6 bases and the J segment 2 bases; nucleotides outside the gene matches: 8. The CDR3 is 15 residues long. CDR3 sequence: CASSPAQGGNYGYTF. CDR3 sequence (DNA): TGTGCCAGCAGCCCCGCACAGGGGGGAAACTATGGCTACACCTTC.

This clonotype turned up a few times. The V call is TRBV15, the J call TRBJ2-2; D tentatively reads TRBD1 or TRBD2 (5 bases each). Germline V gene sequence: CDR1 LNHNV, CDR2 YYDKDF (reference sequence). The ends were cut back, 3 bases at V and 1 base at J, with 18 bases in the middle. This CDR3 has 18 amino acids. The CDR3 region is CATSSGRSGGWNTGELFF. The CDR3 DNA is TGTGCCACCAGCAGTGGACGTTCTGGGGGTTGGAACACCGGGGAGCTGTTTTTT.